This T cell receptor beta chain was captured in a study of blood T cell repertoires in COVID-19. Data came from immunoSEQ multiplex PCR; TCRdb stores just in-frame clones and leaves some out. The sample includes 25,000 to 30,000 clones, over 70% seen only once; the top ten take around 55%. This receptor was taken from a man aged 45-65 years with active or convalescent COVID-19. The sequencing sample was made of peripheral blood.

The CDR3 DNA reads TGTGCCAGCAGCGTAGCTATCACCTCCTATAATTCACCCCTCCACTTT. As protein: CASSVAITSYNSPLHF. J is TRBJ1-6 and V is TRBV9; D is undetermined. Germline V lookup: CDR1 SGDLS, CDR2 YYNGEE. The CDR3 has 16 amino acids. V was cut by 0 bases and J by 0 bases, with 7 bases left in between.